Shown below are 21 T cell receptor beta chains from a single sample sequenced in a study of beta chain features in type 1 diabetes. Reverse transcription of all isolated RNA meant that expressed TCRB transcripts were sequenced. Repertoires were generated with immunoSEQ multiplex PCR, while TCRdb's copy carries only in-frame clones and drops some. The table has roughly 250,000 clones, 9.6% seen once; the top ten hold just under 0.035%. The sample taken for sequencing was naive CD4+ T cells from blood. The receptor source for this set is a woman aged 18-29 years in good health.

This clone was recorded a few times. CDR3: CASSLDRTSYNEQFF. The CDR3 nucleotides read TGTGCCAGCAGTCTTGACAGAACCTCCTACAATGAGCAGTTCTTC. The V gene is TRBV5-4, the J gene TRBJ2-1; D perhaps matches TRBD1 (5 bases). The CDR3 is made up of 15 amino acids. In germline, CDR1 is SGHNT, CDR2 YYREEE (reference sequence). V shed 5 bases and J shed 0 bases, with 12 bases lying between them. The full variable domain, with the rest looked up from reference TRBV5-4 and TRBJ2-1, is ETGVTQSPTHLIKTRGQQVTLRCSSQSGHNTVSWYQQALGQGPQFIFQYYREEENGRGNFPPRFSGLQFPNYSSELNVNALELDDSALYLCASSLDRTSYNEQFFGPGTRLTVL.

The sample holds a few counts of this clone. The rearrangement links TRBV7-2 to TRBJ2-1; 9 bases map to TRBD1. V trimming: 3 bases; J trimming: 8 bases; junction bases outside the gene matches: 8. The CDR3 contains 15 residues. Looked up from germline, CDR1 is SGHTA and CDR2 is FQGNSA. Here the CDR3 reads CASSLGDRVQYEQFF. DNA for the CDR3: TGTGCCAGCAGCTTGGGGGACAGGGTACAATATGAGCAGTTCTTC.

V is TRBV9 and J is TRBJ2-5; 7 bases map to TRBD2. Per germline, CDR1 SGDLS and CDR2 YYNGEE. The junction had 7 bases not matched to a gene; V was cut back by 0 bases and J by 2 bases. This CDR3 region has 16 residues. This chain's CDR3 is CASSVVERGLQETQYF. The DNA of the CDR3 is TGTGCCAGCAGCGTAGTTGAGCGGGGCCTACAAGAGACCCAGTACTTC.

CDR3 DNA: TGTGCCAGCAGTGAACAGGGCGGGAGGTCCTACGAGCAGTACTTC. Protein sequence: CASSEQGGRSYEQYF. The V call is TRBV2, the J call TRBJ2-7; TRBD2 aligns across 8 bases. Germline V CDR1 and CDR2: SNHLY, FYNNEI. With 2 bases clipped from V and 1 base from J, the junction kept 4 bases outside the gene matches. The CDR3 is 15 residues long.

The chain carries TRBV19 and TRBJ2-7, with D unresolved. V lost 3 bases, J lost 3 bases, and 6 bases lay in between. The V gene's germline CDR1 is LNHDA and CDR2 SQIVND (reference sequence). This CDR3 spans 12 amino acids. CDR3 nucleotides: TGTGCCAGTAGTATTGACAACTACGAGCAGTACTTC. Protein sequence: CASSIDNYEQYF. Together with reference TRBV19 and TRBJ2-7, the CDR3 gives the full variable domain: DGGITQSPKYLFRKEGQNVTLSCEQNLNHDAMYWYRQDPGQGLRLIYYSQIVNDFQKGDIAEGYSVSREKKESFPLTVTSAQKNPTAFYLCASSIDNYEQYFGPGTRLTVT.

This chain uses TRBV25-1 with TRBJ2-1, with D perhaps matching TRBD2 (6 bases). The CDR3 covers 16 residues. The V gene lost 1 base and the J gene lost 5 bases, with 15 bases spanning the gap. The germline V gene has CDR1 MGHDK and CDR2 SYGVNS. CDR3 region: CASSELGSGGHNEQFF. As DNA, the CDR3 is TGTGCCAGCAGTGAATTAGGTAGCGGAGGCCACAATGAGCAGTTCTTC.

The chain combines TRBV19 with TRBJ1-2; D gene uncertain. The CDR3 is made up of 12 amino acids. Germline V CDR1 and CDR2: LNHDA, SQIVND (reference sequence). V gave up 4 bases and J gave up 5 bases, with 8 bases separating them. The CDR3 DNA is TGTGCCAGTAGTACGGAGAGGTATGGCTACACCTTC. The encoded protein is CASSTERYGYTF. Full variable domain (rest looked up from reference TRBV19 and TRBJ1-2): DGGITQSPKYLFRKEGQNVTLSCEQNLNHDAMYWYRQDPGQGLRLIYYSQIVNDFQKGDIAEGYSVSREKKESFPLTVTSAQKNPTAFYLCASSTERYGYTFGSGTRLTVV.

This clone has more than one count but fewer than ten. The chain recombines TRBV10-3 with TRBJ2-2, with 10 positions matching TRBD2. The germline V gene has CDR1 ENHRY and CDR2 SYGVKD. This CDR3 is built from 17 residues. Trimming removed 0 bases from V and 4 bases from J; junction bases left unmatched: 5. In DNA, the CDR3 is TGTGCCATCAGTGAGTCCCTAGCGGGAGCGTCCACCGGGGAGCTGTTTTTT. Its translation: CAISESLAGASTGELFF.

This sequence joins TRBV2 and TRBJ2-7; no clear D gene. V was trimmed by 7 bases and J by 1 base, leaving 17 bases between them. CDR1 SNHLY and CDR2 FYNNEI come from the germline V gene. The CDR3 covers 15 residues. The CDR3 DNA follows: TGTGCCAGCAATCCTACAGTTCTAACTTCCTACGAGCAGTACTTC. Translation gives CASNPTVLTSYEQYF.

The V and J genes are TRBV29-1 and TRBJ1-2; TRBD1 aligns across 7 bases. The V segment lost 4 bases and the J segment 2 bases; nucleotides outside the gene matches: 10. There are 15 residues in the CDR3. Germline CDR1 is SQVTM and CDR2 is ANQGSEA. CDR3 coding DNA: TGCAGCGTTGCCGCTGACAGGGCCAAAAACTATGGCTACACCTTC. Protein sequence: CSVAADRAKNYGYTF.

This clone came up a few times. This chain uses TRBV6-5 with TRBJ2-7; D may be TRBD1 (6 bases). Trimming took off 6 bases at V and 4 bases at J, with 16 bases between the two ends. Germline V gene sequence: CDR1 MNHEY, CDR2 SVGAGI. This CDR3 spans 14 amino acids. CDR3 coding DNA: TGTGCCAGCAGACGTAACAGGGATGGGTACGAGCAGTACTTC. It yields the protein CASRRNRDGYEQYF.

This rearrangement joins TRBV19 to TRBJ1-2; D might be TRBD1 (6 bases). The CDR3 spans 13 residues. V lost 6 bases and J lost 6, with 14 bases in between. Germline assignment: CDR1 LNHDA and CDR2 SQIVND (reference sequence). CDR3 residues: CASRRGLGDGYTF. The CDR3 coding sequence is TGTGCCAGTAGAAGGGGGTTGGGTGATGGCTACACCTTC. Full variable domain (rest looked up from reference TRBV19 and TRBJ1-2): DGGITQSPKYLFRKEGQNVTLSCEQNLNHDAMYWYRQDPGQGLRLIYYSQIVNDFQKGDIAEGYSVSREKKESFPLTVTSAQKNPTAFYLCASRRGLGDGYTFGSGTRLTVV.

The chain carries TRBV5-1 and TRBJ2-1; D may be TRBD2 (5 bases). V dropped 5 bases and J dropped 0 bases, with 12 bases sitting between them. The CDR3 is made up of 15 amino acids. Germline assignment: CDR1 SGHRS and CDR2 YFSETQ. DNA for the CDR3: TGCGCCAGCAGAGTTTGGGAGAACTCCTACAATGAGCAGTTCTTC. Protein product: CASRVWENSYNEQFF.

This clone was observed a few times. The V and J genes are TRBV30 and TRBJ1-1; 9 nucleotides line up with TRBD1. The V gene end was trimmed by 2 bases and the J gene end by 4 bases; junction bases not matched to a gene: 2. CDR1 and CDR2 from the germline V gene are GTSNPN and SVGIG (reference sequence). The CDR3 has 13 residues. CDR3 in amino acids: CAWSRQGGTEAFF. The CDR3 DNA sequence: TGTGCCTGGAGTCGACAGGGGGGCACTGAAGCTTTCTTT.

In this sample, this clone turned up a few times. The chain links TRBV7-9 to TRBJ1-1; the D is unclear. This CDR3 contains 10 residues. Deletions cut 3 bases from V and 8 bases from J, with 4 bases between. Germline lookup yields CDR1 SEHNR and CDR2 FQNEAQ (reference sequence). This CDR3 is CASSFQEAFF. As DNA, the CDR3 is TGTGCCAGCAGCTTCCAAGAAGCTTTCTTT. Full variable domain (rest looked up from reference TRBV7-9 and TRBJ1-1): DTGVSQNPRHKITKRGQNVTFRCDPISEHNRLYWYRQTLGQGPEFLTYFQNEAQLEKSRLLSDRFSAERPKGSFSTLEIQRTEQGDSAMYLCASSFQEAFFGQGTRLTVV.

This sequence joins TRBV14 and TRBJ1-1, with D possibly being TRBD1 (5 bases). Trimming cost V 2 bases and J 7 bases, with 11 bases left between them. CDR3 length: 13 residues. The V gene's germline CDR1 is SGHDN and CDR2 FVKESK. The CDR3 here is CASSQIDRFEAFF. The CDR3 bases are TGTGCCAGCAGCCAAATTGACAGATTTGAAGCTTTCTTT.

J is TRBJ1-3 and V is TRBV4-1; the match to TRBD1 covers 9 bases. Germline CDR1 MGHRA, CDR2 YSYEKL. Unmatched junction bases numbered 9, after V lost 4 bases and J lost 5 bases. The CDR3 contains 16 residues. CDR3 bases: TGCGCCAGCAGCCCCTCGGACAGGGGAGCAAGAAACACCATATATTTT. Translated: CASSPSDRGARNTIYF.

The chain employs TRBV29-1 and TRBJ1-1; TRBD1 agrees at 9 bases. CDR3 length equals 13 residues. The germline V gene has CDR1 SQVTM and CDR2 ANQGSEA. The ends lost 4 bases at V and 5 bases at J; junction bases unmatched: 5. The CDR3 DNA reads as TGCAGCGTTGGTCGGGACAGGGTTACTGAAGCTTTCTTT. Protein: CSVGRDRVTEAFF. The variable domain in full, with the rest retrieved from reference TRBV29-1 and TRBJ1-1, is SAVISQKPSRDICQRGTSLTIQCQVDSQVTMMFWYRQQPGQSLTLIATANQGSEATYESGFVIDKFPISRPNLTFSTLTVSNMSPEDSSIYLCSVGRDRVTEAFFGQGTRLTVV.

This chain uses TRBV5-6 with TRBJ2-7, with D maybe TRBD2 (6 bases). The ends were cut back, 0 bases at V and 2 bases at J, with 9 bases in the middle. The CDR3 runs 14 residues. Germline assignment: CDR1 SGHDT and CDR2 YYEEEE. CDR3 in amino acids: CASSLDAGTYEQYF. The CDR3 coding sequence is TGTGCCAGCAGCTTGGATGCGGGGACCTACGAGCAGTACTTC. Complete variable domain (other parts from reference TRBV5-6 and TRBJ2-7): DAGVTQSPTHLIKTRGQQVTLRCSPKSGHDTVSWYQQALGQGPQFIFQYYEEEERQRGNFPDRFSGHQFPNYSSELNVNALLLGDSALYLCASSLDAGTYEQYFGPGTRLTVT.

This clone has a handful of counts. The gene calls are TRBV6-1 and TRBJ2-1; unclear D gene. The CDR3 is made up of 11 amino acids. V lost 2 bases and J 8 bases, leaving 4 bases between the germline ends. CDR1 and CDR2 from the germline V gene are MNHNS and SASEGT. The CDR3 loop reads CASSEPYEQFF. DNA of the CDR3: TGTGCCAGCAGTGAACCCTATGAGCAGTTCTTC.

This clone was counted a few times. The V gene is TRBV7-9, the J gene TRBJ2-2; 9 bases align to TRBD2. The germline V gene has CDR1 SEHNR and CDR2 FQNEAQ (reference sequence). This CDR3 is built from 15 residues. V lost 3 bases to trimming and J lost 7 bases; unmatched junction nucleotides: 6. The CDR3 DNA reads as TGTGCCAGCAGCTTCCTAGCGGGAAATGTCGGGGAGCTGTTTTTT. Translated, it gives CASSFLAGNVGELFF. The full variable domain, completed using reference TRBV7-9 and TRBJ2-2, is DTGVSQNPRHKITKRGQNVTFRCDPISEHNRLYWYRQTLGQGPEFLTYFQNEAQLEKSRLLSDRFSAERPKGSFSTLEIQRTEQGDSAMYLCASSFLAGNVGELFFGEGSRLTVL.